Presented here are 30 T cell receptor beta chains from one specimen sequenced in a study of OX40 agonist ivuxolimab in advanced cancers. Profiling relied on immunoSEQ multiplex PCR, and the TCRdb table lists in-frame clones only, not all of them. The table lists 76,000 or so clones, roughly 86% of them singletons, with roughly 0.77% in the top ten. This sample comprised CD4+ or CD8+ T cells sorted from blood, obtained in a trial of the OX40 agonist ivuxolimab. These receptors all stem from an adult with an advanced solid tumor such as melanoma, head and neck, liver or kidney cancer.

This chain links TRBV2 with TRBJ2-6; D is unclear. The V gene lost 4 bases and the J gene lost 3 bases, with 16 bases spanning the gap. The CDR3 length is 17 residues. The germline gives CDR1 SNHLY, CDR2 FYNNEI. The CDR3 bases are TGTGCCAGCAGTGGGCAGTCTTGGACCGGTGGGGCCAACGTCCTGACTTTC. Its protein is CASSGQSWTGGANVLTF.

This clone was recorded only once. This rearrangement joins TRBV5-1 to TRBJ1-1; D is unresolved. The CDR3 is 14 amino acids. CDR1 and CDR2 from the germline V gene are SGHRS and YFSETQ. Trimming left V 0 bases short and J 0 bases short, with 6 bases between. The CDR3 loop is CASSLASLNTEAFF. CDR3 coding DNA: TGCGCCAGCAGCTTGGCCAGTTTGAACACTGAAGCTTTCTTT.

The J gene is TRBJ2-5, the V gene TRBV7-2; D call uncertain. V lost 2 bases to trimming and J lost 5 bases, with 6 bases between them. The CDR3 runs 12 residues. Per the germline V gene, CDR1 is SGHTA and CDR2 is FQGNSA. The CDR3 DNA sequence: TGTGCCAGCAGCTTAATAGGGGAGACCCAGTACTTC. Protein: CASSLIGETQYF.

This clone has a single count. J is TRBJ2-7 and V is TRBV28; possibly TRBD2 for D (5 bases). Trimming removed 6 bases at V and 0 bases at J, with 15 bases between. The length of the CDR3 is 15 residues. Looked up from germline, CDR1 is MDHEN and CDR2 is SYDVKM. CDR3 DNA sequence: TGTGCCAGCAGACACCGGGAACCGAGCTCCTACGAGCAGTACTTC. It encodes CASRHREPSSYEQYF.

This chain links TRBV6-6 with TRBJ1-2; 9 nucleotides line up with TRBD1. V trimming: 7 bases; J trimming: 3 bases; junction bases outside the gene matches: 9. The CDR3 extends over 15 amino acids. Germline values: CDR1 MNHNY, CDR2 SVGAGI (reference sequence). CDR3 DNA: TGTGCCAGCATTAGCGGGGGACAGGGTCACTATGGCTACACCTTC. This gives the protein CASISGGQGHYGYTF.

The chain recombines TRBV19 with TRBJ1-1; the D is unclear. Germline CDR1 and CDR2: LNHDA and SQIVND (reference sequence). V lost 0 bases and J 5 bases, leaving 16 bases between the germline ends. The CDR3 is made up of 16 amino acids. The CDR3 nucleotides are TGTGCCAGTAGTATAGATCGGAGAAGGGATAGGACTGAAGCTTTCTTT. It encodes CASSIDRRRDRTEAFF.

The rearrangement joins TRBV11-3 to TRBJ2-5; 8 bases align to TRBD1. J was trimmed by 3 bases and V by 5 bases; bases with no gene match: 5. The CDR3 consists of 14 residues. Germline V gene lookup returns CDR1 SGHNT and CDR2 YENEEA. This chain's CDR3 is CASSPDRDEETQYF. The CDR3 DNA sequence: TGTGCCAGCAGCCCGGACAGGGATGAAGAGACCCAGTACTTC.

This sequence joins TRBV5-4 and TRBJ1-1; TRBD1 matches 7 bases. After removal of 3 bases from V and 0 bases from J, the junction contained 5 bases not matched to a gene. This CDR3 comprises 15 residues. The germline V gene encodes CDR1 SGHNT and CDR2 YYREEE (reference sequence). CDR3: CASSWDSLLNTEAFF. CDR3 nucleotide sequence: TGTGCCAGCAGCTGGGACAGCCTTTTGAACACTGAAGCTTTCTTT.

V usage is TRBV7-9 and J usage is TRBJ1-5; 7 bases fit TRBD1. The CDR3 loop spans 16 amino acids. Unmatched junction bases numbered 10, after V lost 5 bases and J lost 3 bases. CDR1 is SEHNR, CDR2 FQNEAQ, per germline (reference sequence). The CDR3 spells CASSPTTGKDNQPQHF. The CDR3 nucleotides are TGTGCCAGCAGCCCTACGACAGGGAAGGACAATCAGCCCCAGCATTTT.

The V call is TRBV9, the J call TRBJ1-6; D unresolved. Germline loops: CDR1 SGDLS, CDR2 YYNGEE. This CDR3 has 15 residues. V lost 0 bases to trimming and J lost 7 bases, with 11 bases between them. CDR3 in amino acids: CASSVADIGNSPLHF. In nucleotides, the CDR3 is TGTGCCAGCAGCGTAGCTGACATCGGGAATTCACCCCTCCACTTT.

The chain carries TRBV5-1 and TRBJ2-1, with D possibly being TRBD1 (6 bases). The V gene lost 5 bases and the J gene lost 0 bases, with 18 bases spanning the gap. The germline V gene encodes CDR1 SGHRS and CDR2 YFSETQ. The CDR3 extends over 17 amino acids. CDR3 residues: CASSVMSGGHSYNEQFF. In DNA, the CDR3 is TGCGCCAGCAGTGTTATGAGTGGGGGCCACTCCTACAATGAGCAGTTCTTC.

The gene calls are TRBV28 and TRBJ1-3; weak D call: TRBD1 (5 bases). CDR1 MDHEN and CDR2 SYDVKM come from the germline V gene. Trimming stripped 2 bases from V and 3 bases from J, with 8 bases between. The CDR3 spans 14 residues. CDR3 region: CASSLRQGGNTIYF. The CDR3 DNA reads TGTGCCAGCAGTTTACGGCAGGGTGGAAACACCATATATTTT.

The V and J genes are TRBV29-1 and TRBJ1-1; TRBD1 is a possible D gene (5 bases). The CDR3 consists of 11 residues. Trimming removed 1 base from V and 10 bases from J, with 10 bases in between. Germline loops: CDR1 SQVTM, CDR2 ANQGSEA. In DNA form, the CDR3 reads TGCAGCGTTGAAGTGGGGGGGAGAGCTTTCTTT. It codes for CSVEVGGRAFF.

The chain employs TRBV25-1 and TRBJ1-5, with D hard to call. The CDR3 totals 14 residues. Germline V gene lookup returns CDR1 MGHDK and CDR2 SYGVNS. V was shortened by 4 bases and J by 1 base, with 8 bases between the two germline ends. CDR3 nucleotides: TGTGCCAGCAGTGGGGCGGGAAGCAATCAGCCCCAGCATTTT. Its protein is CASSGAGSNQPQHF.

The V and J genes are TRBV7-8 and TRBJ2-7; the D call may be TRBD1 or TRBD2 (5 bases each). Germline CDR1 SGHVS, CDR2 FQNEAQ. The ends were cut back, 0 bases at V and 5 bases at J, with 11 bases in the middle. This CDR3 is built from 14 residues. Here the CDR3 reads CASSLAGWGNEQYF. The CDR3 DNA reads TGTGCCAGCAGCTTAGCGGGTTGGGGGAACGAGCAGTACTTC.

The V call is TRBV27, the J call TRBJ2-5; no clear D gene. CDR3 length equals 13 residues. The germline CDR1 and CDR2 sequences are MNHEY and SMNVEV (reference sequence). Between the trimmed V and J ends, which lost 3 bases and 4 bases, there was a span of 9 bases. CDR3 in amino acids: CASSFSLGETQYF. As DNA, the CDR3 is TGTGCCAGCAGTTTTTCTCTGGGAGAGACCCAGTACTTC.

The CDR3 DNA follows: TGTGCCAGCAGCTCGAGACTAGCGTCCTACGAGCAGTACTTC. Its translation is CASSSRLASYEQYF. The chain couples TRBV7-2 to TRBJ2-7; TRBD2 matches 8 bases. The CDR3 totals 14 residues. Germline V gene sequence: CDR1 SGHTA, CDR2 FQGNSA. V shed 4 bases and J 1 base; nucleotides not matched to a gene: 3.

CDR3 in DNA: TGTGCCAGTAGCCTCGACAGGGCTAATGAGCAGTTCTTC. This sequence encodes CASSLDRANEQFF. V and J are TRBV19 and TRBJ2-1; 7 nucleotides match TRBD1. CDR1 LNHDA and CDR2 SQIVND come from the germline V gene (reference sequence). The CDR3 is 13 residues long. Trimming removed 6 bases from V and 7 bases from J; junction bases left unmatched: 6.

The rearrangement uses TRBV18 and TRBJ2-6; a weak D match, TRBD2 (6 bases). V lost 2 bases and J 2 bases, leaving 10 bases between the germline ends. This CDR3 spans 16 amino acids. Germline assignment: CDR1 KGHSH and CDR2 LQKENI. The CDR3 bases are TGTGCCAGCTCACCAATGCGCGGGGCTGGGGCCAACGTCCTGACTTTC. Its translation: CASSPMRGAGANVLTF.

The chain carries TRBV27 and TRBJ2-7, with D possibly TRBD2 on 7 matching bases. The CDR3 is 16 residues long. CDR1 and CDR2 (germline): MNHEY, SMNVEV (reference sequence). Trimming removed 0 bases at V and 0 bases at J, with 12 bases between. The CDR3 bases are TGTGCCAGCAGTTTATCTCGGGGGGCAAGCTCCTACGAGCAGTACTTC. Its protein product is CASSLSRGASSYEQYF.

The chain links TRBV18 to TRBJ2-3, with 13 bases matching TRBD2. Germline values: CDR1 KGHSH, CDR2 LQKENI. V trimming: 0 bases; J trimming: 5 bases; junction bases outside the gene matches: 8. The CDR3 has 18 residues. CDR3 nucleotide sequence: TGTGCCAGCTCACCACCGAGGACTAGCGGGGGCCTCAGAGATACGCAGTATTTT. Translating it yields CASSPPRTSGGLRDTQYF. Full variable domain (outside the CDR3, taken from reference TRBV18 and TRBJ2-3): NAGVMQNPRHLVRRRGQEARLRCSPMKGHSHVYWYRQLPEEGLKFMVYLQKENIIDESGMPKERFSAEFPKEGPSILRIQQVVRGDSAAYFCASSPPRTSGGLRDTQYFGPGTRLTVL.

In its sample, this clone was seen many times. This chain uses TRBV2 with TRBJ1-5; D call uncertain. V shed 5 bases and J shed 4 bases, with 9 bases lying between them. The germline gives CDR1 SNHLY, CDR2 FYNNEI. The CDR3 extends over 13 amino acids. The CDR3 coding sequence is TGTGCCAGCAGTCCGGACGGGAATCAGCCCCAGCATTTT. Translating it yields CASSPDGNQPQHF. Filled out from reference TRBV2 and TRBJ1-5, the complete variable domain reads EPEVTQTPSHQVTQMGQEVILRCVPISNHLYFYWYRQILGQKVEFLVSFYNNEISEKSEIFDDQFSVERPDGSNFTLKIRSTKLEDSAMYFCASSPDGNQPQHFGDGTRLSIL.

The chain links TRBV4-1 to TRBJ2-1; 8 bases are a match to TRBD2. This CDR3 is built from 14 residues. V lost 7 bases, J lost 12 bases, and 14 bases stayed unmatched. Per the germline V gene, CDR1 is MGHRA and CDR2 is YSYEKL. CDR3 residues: CASTEGRVAGSQFF. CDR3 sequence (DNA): TGCGCCAGCACCGAAGGGAGGGTAGCGGGGTCGCAGTTCTTC.

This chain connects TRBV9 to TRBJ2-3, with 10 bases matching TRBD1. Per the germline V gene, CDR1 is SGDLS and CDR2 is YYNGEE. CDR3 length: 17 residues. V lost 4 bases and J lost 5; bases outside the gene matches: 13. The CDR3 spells CASSLTGTGARGDTQYF. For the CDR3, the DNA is TGTGCCAGCAGCCTTACCGGGACAGGGGCCCGCGGAGATACGCAGTATTTT. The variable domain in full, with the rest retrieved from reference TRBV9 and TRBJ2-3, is DSGVTQTPKHLITATGQRVTLRCSPRSGDLSVYWYQQSLDQGLQFLIQYYNGEERAKGNILERFSAQQFPDLHSELNLSSLELGDSALYFCASSLTGTGARGDTQYFGPGTRLTVL.

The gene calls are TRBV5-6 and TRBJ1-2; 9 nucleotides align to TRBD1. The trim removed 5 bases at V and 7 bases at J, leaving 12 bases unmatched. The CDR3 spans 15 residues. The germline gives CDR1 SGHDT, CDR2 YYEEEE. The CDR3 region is CASRTLERTGAGYTF. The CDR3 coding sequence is TGTGCCAGCAGGACCCTTGAGAGGACAGGGGCTGGCTACACCTTC.

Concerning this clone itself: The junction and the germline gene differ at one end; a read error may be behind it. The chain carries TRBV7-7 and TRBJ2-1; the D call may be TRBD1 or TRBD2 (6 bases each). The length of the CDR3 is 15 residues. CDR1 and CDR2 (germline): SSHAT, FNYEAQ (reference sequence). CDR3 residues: CASSLVLGAGNEQFF. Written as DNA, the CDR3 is TGTGCTAGCAGCTTAGTTCTGGGGGCGGGGAATGAGCAGTTCTTC.

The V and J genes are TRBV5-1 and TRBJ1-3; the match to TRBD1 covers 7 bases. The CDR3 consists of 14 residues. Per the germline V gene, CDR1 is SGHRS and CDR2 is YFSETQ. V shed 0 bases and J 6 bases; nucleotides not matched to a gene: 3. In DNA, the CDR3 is TGCGCCAGCAGCTTGGGGACAGGAGCAAACACCATATATTTT. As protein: CASSLGTGANTIYF.

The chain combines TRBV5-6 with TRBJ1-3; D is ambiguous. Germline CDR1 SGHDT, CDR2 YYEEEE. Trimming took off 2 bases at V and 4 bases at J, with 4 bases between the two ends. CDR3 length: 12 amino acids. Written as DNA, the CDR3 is TGTGCCAGCAGCTTTGAGGGAAACACCATATATTTT. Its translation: CASSFEGNTIYF.

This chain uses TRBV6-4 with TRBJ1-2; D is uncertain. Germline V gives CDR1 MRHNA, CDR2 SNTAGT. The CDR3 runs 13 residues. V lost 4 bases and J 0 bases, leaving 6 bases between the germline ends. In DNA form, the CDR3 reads TGTGCCAGCAGTGTGGAGGCTAACTATGGCTACACCTTC. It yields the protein CASSVEANYGYTF.

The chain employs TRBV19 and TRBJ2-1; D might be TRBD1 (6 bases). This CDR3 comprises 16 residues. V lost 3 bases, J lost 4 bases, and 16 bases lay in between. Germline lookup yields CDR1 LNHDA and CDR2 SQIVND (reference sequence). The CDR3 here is CASSIRAGTLYNEQFF. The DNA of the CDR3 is TGTGCCAGTAGTATTCGGGCCGGGACACTATACAATGAGCAGTTCTTC.